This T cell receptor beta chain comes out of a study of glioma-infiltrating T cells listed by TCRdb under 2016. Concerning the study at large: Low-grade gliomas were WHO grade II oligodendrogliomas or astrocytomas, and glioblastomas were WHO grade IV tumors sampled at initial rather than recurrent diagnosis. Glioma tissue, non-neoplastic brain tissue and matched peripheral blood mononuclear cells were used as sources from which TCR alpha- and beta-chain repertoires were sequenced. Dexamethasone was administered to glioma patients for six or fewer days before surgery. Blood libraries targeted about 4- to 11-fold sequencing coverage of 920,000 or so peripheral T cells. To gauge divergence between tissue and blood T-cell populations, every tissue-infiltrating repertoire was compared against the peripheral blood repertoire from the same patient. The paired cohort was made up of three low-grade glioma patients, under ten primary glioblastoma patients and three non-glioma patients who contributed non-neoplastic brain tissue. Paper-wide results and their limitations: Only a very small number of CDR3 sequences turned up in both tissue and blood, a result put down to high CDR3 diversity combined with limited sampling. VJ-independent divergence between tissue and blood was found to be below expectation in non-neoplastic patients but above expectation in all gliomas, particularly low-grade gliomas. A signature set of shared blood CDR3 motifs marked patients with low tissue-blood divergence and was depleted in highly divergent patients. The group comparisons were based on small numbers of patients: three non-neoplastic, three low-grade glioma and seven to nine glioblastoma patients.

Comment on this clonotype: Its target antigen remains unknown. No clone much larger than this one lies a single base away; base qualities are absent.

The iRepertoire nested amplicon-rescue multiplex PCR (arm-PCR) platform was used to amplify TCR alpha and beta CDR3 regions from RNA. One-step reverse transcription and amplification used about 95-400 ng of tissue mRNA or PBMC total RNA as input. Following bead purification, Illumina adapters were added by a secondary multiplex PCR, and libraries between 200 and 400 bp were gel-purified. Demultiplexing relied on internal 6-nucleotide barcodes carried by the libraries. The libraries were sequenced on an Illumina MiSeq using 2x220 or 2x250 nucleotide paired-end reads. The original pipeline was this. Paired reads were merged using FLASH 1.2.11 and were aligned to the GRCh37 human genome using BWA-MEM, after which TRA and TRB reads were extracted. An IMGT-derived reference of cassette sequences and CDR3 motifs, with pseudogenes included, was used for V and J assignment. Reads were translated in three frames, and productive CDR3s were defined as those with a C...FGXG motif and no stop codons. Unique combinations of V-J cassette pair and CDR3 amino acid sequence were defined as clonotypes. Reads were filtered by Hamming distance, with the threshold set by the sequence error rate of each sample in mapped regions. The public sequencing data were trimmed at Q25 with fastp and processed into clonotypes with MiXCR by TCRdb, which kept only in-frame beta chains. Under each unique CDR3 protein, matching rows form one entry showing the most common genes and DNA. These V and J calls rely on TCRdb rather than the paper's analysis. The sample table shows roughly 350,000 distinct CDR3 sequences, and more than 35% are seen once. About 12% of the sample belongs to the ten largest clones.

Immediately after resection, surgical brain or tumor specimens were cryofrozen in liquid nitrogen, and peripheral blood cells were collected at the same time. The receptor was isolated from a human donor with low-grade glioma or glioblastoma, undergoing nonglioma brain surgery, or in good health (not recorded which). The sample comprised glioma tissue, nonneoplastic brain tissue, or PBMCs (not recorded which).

The CDR3 amino acid sequence is: CATIPGGTSREETQYF. The DNA reads TGTGCCACCATCCCAGGGGGGACATCCCGGGAGGAGACCCAGTACTTC. The receptor chain draws on TRBV28 and TRBJ2-5, with TRBD1 tentatively as D gene (7 bases match). The CDR3 contains 16 residues, cysteine and phenylalanine counted. The entry retains the CDR3 DNA only, 48 bases that are in frame from base 1. Sequences MDHEN (CDR1) and SYDVKM (CDR2) are obtained from the germline V gene. V lost 10 bases and J lost 5 bases; the stretch between them is 26 bases long. Here the CDR3 is joined to the reference TRBV28 and TRBJ2-5 genes, and the full variable domain is: DVKVTQSSRYLVKRTGEKVFLECVQDMDHENMFWYRQDPGLGLRLIYFSYDVKMKEKGDIPEGYSVSREKKERFSLILESASTNQTSMYLCATIPGGTSREETQYFGPGTRLLVL.